A single T cell receptor (beta chain) is shown here with its context. The antigen remains unidentified. Assay: immunoSEQ multiplex PCR; the TCRdb copy retains only in-frame clones and omits some. The sample includes some 80,000 clones, 88% of them seen just once. This CDR3 has 14 residues. V shed 0 bases and J shed 4 bases, with 12 bases lying between them. From germline, CDR1 is SQVTM and CDR2 ANQGSEA. This record belongs to a study of T cell responses to AZD1222 COVID-19 vaccine. Findings and limits, study-wide: The donor group comprised mostly white British people and more females; the analysis possibly underestimated clonal diversity. There were vaccine-associated CD4 TCRs across spike, dominant at 160-218 and 743-854.

The gene calls are TRBV29-1 and TRBJ2-5; D gene uncertain. Sequences were derived from peripheral blood, sampled 28 days after the second dose of the MenACWY control vaccine. The source is an adult who received the MenACWY meningococcal vaccine as a control. CDR3 in DNA: TGCAGCGTTGAAGATCCCCGATCGGCAGAGACCCAGTACTTC. Encoded protein: CSVEDPRSAETQYF.